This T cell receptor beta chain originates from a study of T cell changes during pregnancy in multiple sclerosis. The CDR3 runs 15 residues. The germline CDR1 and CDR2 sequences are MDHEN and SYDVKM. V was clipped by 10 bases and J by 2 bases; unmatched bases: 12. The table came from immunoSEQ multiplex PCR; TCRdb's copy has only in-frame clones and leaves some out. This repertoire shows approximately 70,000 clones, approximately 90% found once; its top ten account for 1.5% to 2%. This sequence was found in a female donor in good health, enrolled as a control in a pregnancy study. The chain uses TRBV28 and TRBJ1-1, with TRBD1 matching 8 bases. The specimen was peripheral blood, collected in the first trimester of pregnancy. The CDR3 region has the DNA TGTGCCACCCTATACTCAGGGGGCGATAACACTGAAGCTTTCTTT. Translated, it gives CATLYSGGDNTEAFF. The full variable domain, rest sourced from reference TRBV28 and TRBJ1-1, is DVKVTQSSRYLVKRTGEKVFLECVQDMDHENMFWYRQDPGLGLRLIYFSYDVKMKEKGDIPEGYSVSREKKERFSLILESASTNQTSMYLCATLYSGGDNTEAFFGQGTRLTVV.